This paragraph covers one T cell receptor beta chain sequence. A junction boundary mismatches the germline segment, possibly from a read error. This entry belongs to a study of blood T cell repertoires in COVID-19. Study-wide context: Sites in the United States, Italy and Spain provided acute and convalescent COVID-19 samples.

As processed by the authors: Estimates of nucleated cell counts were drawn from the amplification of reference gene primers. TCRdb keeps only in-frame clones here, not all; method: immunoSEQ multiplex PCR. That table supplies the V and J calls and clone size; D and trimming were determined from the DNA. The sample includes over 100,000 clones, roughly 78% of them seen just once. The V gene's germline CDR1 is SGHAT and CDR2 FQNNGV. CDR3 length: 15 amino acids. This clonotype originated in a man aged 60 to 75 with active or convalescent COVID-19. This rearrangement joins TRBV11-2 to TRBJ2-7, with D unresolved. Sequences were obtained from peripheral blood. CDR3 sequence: CASTLRVGFSYEQYF. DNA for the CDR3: TGTGCCAGCACCTTAAGAGTCGGGTTCTCGTACGAGCAGTACTTC.